These 14 T cell receptor beta chains were all obtained from the same sample, sequenced in a study of T-cell memory formation after mild COVID-19. TCRdb re-derived calls from the 5' RACE reads in MiXCR, one entry per CDR3 protein. This sample has 300,000 to 400,000 distinct CDR3 sequences, with approximately 15% found just once. The specimen was PBMCs or a T cell subset sorted from them (not recorded which). These receptors all stem from a man between 18 and 35 years old who had mild COVID-19 (a few samples of this study predate the infection). Cell type and time point are not known.

This clonotype was counted ten times or more. The genes are TRBV20-1 and TRBJ2-3; D is tentatively TRBD1 or TRBD2 (5 bases each). CDR1 is DFQATT, CDR2 SNEGSKA, per germline (reference sequence). V was trimmed by 5 bases and J by 3 bases, leaving 12 bases between them. The CDR3 runs 13 residues. The CDR3 sequence: CSAGGPGTDTQYF. In DNA, the CDR3 is TGCAGTGCTGGGGGACCGGGGACAGATACGCAGTATTTT.

This clonotype was observed a few times. The chain is built from TRBV10-3 and TRBJ1-2; D is unresolved. CDR3 size: 12 residues. V shed 0 bases and J shed 11 bases, with 10 bases lying between them. In germline, CDR1 is ENHRY, CDR2 SYGVKD. CDR3 protein: CAISESSSGYTF. In DNA, the CDR3 is TGTGCCATCAGTGAGTCGAGCTCCGGTTACACCTTC.

The V gene is TRBV9, the J gene TRBJ2-3; D may correspond to TRBD1 or TRBD2 (6 bases each). The ends were cut back, 7 bases at V and 4 bases at J, with 16 bases in the middle. Germline V lookup: CDR1 SGDLS, CDR2 YYNGEE. The CDR3 is made up of 14 amino acids. Here the CDR3 DNA reads TGTGCCAGCGGCTTGGGGGGCCCGTCAGATACGCAGTATTTT. Its protein product is CASGLGGPSDTQYF.

V usage is TRBV10-3 and J usage is TRBJ2-5, with 9 nucleotides matching TRBD1. Unmatched junction bases numbered 15, after V lost 2 bases and J lost 5 bases. The CDR3 totals 18 residues. Germline CDR1 ENHRY, CDR2 SYGVKD. Here the CDR3 reads CAISETQDRGGPRETQYF. The CDR3 coding sequence is TGTGCCATCAGTGAGACACAGGACAGGGGAGGCCCAAGGGAGACCCAGTACTTC.

This clonotype was seen repeatedly, ten times or more. This chain links TRBV5-4 with TRBJ2-5; D gene unclear. Deletions cut 1 base from V and 3 bases from J, with 7 bases between. CDR1 SGHNT and CDR2 YYREEE come from the germline V gene (reference sequence). This CDR3 is 13 amino acids long. The CDR3 here is CASSLPYEETQYF. CDR3 nucleotide sequence: TGTGCCAGCAGCTTGCCGTACGAAGAGACCCAGTACTTC.

This chain joins TRBV19 and TRBJ2-5; D is unresolved. V lost 3 bases and J lost 2, with 4 bases in between. The CDR3 is 12 residues long. The germline V gene encodes CDR1 LNHDA and CDR2 SQIVND (reference sequence). CDR3 DNA sequence: TGTGCCAGTAGTATCCGGCAAGAGACCCAGTACTTC. It codes for CASSIRQETQYF. The full variable domain, with the rest looked up from reference TRBV19 and TRBJ2-5, is DGGITQSPKYLFRKEGQNVTLSCEQNLNHDAMYWYRQDPGQGLRLIYYSQIVNDFQKGDIAEGYSVSREKKESFPLTVTSAQKNPTAFYLCASSIRQETQYFGPGTRLLVL.

This clonotype was seen only a few times. The chain couples TRBV20-1 to TRBJ1-5, with D perhaps matching TRBD1 (6 bases). Germline CDR1 reads DFQATT; CDR2 reads SNEGSKA (reference sequence). Deletions cut 6 bases from V and 7 bases from J, with 22 bases between. This CDR3 has 15 amino acids. The CDR3 protein is CSARHAGAGLQPQHF. CDR3 sequence (DNA): TGCAGTGCCCGACACGCAGGGGCGGGACTGCAGCCCCAGCATTTT.

This rearrangement joins TRBV20-1 to TRBJ2-7; no firm D call. The CDR3 is made up of 11 amino acids. V lost 0 bases to trimming and J lost 4 bases, with 4 bases between them. The germline V gene encodes CDR1 DFQATT and CDR2 SNEGSKA (reference sequence). CDR3 sequence reads: CSAREAYEQYV. CDR3 in DNA: TGCAGTGCTAGAGAAGCTTACGAGCAGTACGTC.

This clonotype has more than one count but fewer than ten. The chain links TRBV5-6 to TRBJ2-7, with D uncertain. The V gene lost 6 bases and the J gene lost 0 bases, with 7 bases spanning the gap. The CDR3 is 12 residues long. Germline V gene lookup returns CDR1 SGHDT and CDR2 YYEEEE. The CDR3 DNA reads as TGTGCCAGCAATGGCGACTCCTACGAGCAGTACTTC. This translates into CASNGDSYEQYF.

This chain joins TRBV6-5 and TRBJ2-5, with 9 bases matching TRBD2. V was clipped by 5 bases and J by 1 base; unmatched bases: 5. CDR3 size: 15 residues. Germline V gene sequence: CDR1 MNHEY, CDR2 SVGAGI. CDR3: CASSISGGVQETQYF. The CDR3 bases are TGTGCCAGCAGTATTAGCGGGGGCGTCCAAGAGACCCAGTACTTC.

The chain combines TRBV7-6 with TRBJ1-6, with D possibly being TRBD1 (5 bases). Germline V CDR1 and CDR2: SGHVS, FNYEAQ. This CDR3 region has 14 residues. The V and J ends lost 3 bases and 9 bases respectively, with 12 bases between them. The chain's CDR3 is CASSFGGSGSPLHF. DNA for the CDR3: TGTGCCAGCAGCTTCGGGGGGTCGGGTTCACCCCTCCACTTT.

This clonotype was seen only a few times. The chain carries TRBV7-3 and TRBJ2-5; D is unresolved. The CDR3 extends over 11 amino acids. Looked up from germline, CDR1 is SGHTA and CDR2 is FQGTGA. V was clipped by 9 bases and J by 5 bases, with 10 bases between them. This CDR3 reads CASGLGETQYF. CDR3 DNA sequence: TGTGCCAGTGGTCTGGGTGAGACCCAGTACTTC.

The rearrangement links TRBV20-1 to TRBJ1-5; 7 nucleotides agree with TRBD1. From germline, CDR1 is DFQATT and CDR2 SNEGSKA (reference sequence). The CDR3 covers 15 residues. Trimming took 2 bases from V and 7 from J; bases not matched to a gene: 11. CDR3 nucleotides: TGCAGTGCTAGACAAACCCAGGGGGTACGGCAGCCCCAGCATTTT. Translating gives CSARQTQGVRQPQHF.

Only a few counts were recorded for this clonotype. The chain links TRBV4-3 to TRBJ2-1, with 8 bases identical to TRBD2. From germline, CDR1 is LGHNA and CDR2 YSLEER. The CDR3 spans 14 residues. The trim removed 4 bases at V and 9 bases at J, leaving 8 bases unmatched. This chain's CDR3 is CASSLTRGDGEQFF. In nucleotides, the CDR3 is TGCGCCAGCAGCCTAACGCGGGGGGATGGTGAGCAGTTCTTC.